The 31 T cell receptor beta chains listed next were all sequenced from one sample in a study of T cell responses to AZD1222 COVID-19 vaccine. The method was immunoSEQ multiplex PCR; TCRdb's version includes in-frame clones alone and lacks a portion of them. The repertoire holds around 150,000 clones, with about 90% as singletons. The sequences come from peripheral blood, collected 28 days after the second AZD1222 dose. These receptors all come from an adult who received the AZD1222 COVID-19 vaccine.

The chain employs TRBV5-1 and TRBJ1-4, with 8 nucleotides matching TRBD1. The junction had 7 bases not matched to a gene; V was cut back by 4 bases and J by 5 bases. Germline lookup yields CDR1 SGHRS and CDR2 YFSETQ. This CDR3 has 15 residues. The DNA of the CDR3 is TGCGCCAGCAGCGGGGTCGGGACAGGAAATGAAAAACTGTTTTTT. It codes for CASSGVGTGNEKLFF.

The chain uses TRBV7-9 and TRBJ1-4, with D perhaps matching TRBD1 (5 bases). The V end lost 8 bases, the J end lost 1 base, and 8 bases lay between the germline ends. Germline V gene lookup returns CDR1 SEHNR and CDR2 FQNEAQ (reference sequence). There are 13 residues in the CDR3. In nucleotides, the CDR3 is TGTGCCAGCGCGACAGTAACTAATGAAAAACTGTTTTTT. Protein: CASATVTNEKLFF.

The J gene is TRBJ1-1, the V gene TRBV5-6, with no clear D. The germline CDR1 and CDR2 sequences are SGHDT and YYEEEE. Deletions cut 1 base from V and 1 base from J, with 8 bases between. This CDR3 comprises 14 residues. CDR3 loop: CASSLFYRNTEAFF. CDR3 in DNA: TGTGCCAGCAGCTTGTTTTACAGGAACACTGAAGCTTTCTTT.

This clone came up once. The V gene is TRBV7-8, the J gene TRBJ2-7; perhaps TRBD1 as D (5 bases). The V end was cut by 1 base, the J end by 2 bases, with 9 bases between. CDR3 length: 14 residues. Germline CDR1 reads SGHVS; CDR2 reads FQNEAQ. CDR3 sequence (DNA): TGTGCCAGCAGCTTAGTCAGGGCAACCTACGAGCAGTACTTC. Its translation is CASSLVRATYEQYF.

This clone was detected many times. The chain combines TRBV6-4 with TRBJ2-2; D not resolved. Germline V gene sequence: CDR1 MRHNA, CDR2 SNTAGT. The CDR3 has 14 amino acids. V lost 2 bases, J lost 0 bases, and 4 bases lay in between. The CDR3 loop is CASSDGTNTGELFF. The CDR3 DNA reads TGTGCCAGCAGTGACGGGACGAACACCGGGGAGCTGTTTTTT.

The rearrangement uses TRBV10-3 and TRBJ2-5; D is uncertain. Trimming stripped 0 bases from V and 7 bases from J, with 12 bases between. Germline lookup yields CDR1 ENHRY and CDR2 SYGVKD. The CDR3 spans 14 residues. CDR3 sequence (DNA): TGTGCCATCAGTGAGTCGGGTGGCTCGGGGACCCAGTACTTC. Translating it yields CAISESGGSGTQYF.

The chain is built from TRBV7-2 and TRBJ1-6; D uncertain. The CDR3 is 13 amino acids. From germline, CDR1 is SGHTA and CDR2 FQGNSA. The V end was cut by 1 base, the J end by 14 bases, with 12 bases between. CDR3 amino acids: CASSLDPWGALHF. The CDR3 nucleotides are TGTGCCAGCAGCTTAGACCCCTGGGGAGCCCTCCACTTT.

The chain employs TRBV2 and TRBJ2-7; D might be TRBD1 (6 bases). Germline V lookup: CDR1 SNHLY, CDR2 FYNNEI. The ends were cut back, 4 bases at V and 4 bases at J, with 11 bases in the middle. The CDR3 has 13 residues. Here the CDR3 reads CASSGQEKYEQYF. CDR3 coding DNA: TGTGCCAGCAGTGGACAGGAAAAGTACGAGCAGTACTTC.

DNA of the CDR3: TGTGCCAGCAGCTTACCCCCTCGTCAGGGACGCGCCTACAATGAGCAGTTCTTC. It translates to CASSLPPRQGRAYNEQFF. The rearrangement joins TRBV7-9 to TRBJ2-1; possibly TRBD1 or TRBD2 for D (5 bases each). Trimming pared 2 bases from V and 2 bases from J, leaving 19 bases between. Germline-derived CDR1 and CDR2 are SEHNR and FQNEAQ (reference sequence). There are 18 residues in the CDR3.

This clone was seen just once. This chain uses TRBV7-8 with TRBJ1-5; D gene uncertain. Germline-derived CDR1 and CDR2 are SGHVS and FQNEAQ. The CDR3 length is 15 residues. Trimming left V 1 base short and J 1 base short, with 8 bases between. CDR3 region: CASSLGGRSNQPQHF. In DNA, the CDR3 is TGTGCCAGCAGCTTAGGAGGCCGGAGCAATCAGCCCCAGCATTTT. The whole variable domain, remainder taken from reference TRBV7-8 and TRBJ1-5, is GAGVSQSPRYKVAKRGQDVALRCDPISGHVSLFWYQQALGQGPEFLTYFQNEAQLDKSGLPSDRFFAERPEGSVSTLKIQRTQQEDSAVYLCASSLGGRSNQPQHFGDGTRLSIL.

This CDR3 is CASSLDRGDGYTF. For the CDR3, the DNA is TGTGCCAGCAGTTTAGACAGGGGCGATGGCTACACCTTC. The V and J genes are TRBV27 and TRBJ1-2; TRBD1 matches at 8 bases. This CDR3 is 13 amino acids long. Germline-derived CDR1 and CDR2 are MNHEY and SMNVEV (reference sequence). V was clipped by 2 bases and J by 6 bases; unmatched bases: 2.

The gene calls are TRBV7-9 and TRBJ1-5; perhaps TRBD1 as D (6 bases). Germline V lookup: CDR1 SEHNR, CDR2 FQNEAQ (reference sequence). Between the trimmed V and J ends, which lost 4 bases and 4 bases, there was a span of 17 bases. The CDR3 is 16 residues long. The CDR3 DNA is TGTGCCAGCAGCTCCGCGGGGGCGCAGAGGAATCAGCCCCAGCATTTT. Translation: CASSSAGAQRNQPQHF.

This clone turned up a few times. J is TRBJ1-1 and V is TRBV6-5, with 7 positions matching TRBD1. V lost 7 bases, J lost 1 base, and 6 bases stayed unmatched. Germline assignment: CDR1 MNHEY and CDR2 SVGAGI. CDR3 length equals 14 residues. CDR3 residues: CASTRGGENTEAFF. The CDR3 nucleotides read TGTGCCAGCACCAGGGGGGGTGAGAACACTGAAGCTTTCTTT.

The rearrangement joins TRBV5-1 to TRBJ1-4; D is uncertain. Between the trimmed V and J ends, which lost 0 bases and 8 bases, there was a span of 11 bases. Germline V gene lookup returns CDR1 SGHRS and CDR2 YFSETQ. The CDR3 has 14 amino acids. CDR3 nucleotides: TGCGCCAGCAGCTTGGTCATGGGAGGGGAAAAACTGTTTTTT. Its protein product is CASSLVMGGEKLFF.

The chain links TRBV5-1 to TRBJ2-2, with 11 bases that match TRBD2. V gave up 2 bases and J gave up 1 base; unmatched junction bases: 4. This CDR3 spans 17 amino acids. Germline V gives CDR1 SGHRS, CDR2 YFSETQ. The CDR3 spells CASSFPSGGMNTGELFF. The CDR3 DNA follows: TGCGCCAGCAGCTTCCCTAGCGGGGGGATGAACACCGGGGAGCTGTTTTTT.

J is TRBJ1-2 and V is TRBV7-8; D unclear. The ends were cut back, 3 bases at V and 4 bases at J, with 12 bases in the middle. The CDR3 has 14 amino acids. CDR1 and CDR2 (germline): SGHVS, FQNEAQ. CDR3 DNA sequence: TGTGCCAGCAGCTTGACGCAGACCGTCTATGGCTACACCTTC. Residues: CASSLTQTVYGYTF. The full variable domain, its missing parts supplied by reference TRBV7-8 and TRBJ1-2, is GAGVSQSPRYKVAKRGQDVALRCDPISGHVSLFWYQQALGQGPEFLTYFQNEAQLDKSGLPSDRFFAERPEGSVSTLKIQRTQQEDSAVYLCASSLTQTVYGYTFGSGTRLTVV.

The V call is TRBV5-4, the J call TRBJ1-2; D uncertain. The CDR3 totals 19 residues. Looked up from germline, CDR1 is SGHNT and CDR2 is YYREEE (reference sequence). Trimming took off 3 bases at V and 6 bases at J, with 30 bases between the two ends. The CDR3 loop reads CASSSTLTRTFRTPHGYTF. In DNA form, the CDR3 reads TGTGCCAGCAGCTCCACCCTTACCAGGACTTTCAGGACCCCTCATGGCTACACCTTC.

This chain's CDR3 is CASSIRRGRNSPLHF. CDR3 in DNA: TGTGCCAGTAGCATACGCAGGGGGAGAAATTCACCCCTCCACTTT. V is TRBV19 and J is TRBJ1-6; TRBD1 matches at 7 bases. Trimming took 6 bases from V and 7 from J; bases not matched to a gene: 9. The CDR3 spans 15 residues. The germline gives CDR1 LNHDA, CDR2 SQIVND (reference sequence).

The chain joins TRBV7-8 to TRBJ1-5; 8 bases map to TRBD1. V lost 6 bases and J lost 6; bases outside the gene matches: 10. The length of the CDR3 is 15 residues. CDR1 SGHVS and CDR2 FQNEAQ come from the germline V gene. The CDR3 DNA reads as TGTGCCAGCAGTTTGGACAGGGCGCGGGGTCAGCCCCAGCATTTT. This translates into CASSLDRARGQPQHF.

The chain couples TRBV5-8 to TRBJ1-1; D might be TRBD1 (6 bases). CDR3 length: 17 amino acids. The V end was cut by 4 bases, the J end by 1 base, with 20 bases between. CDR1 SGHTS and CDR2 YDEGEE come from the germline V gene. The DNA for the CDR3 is TGTGCCAGCAGCACCTGGAGGGGGGGGCCGGCGAACACTGAAGCTTTCTTT. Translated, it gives CASSTWRGGPANTEAFF. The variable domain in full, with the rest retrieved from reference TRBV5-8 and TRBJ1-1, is EAGVTQSPTHLIKTRGQQATLRCSPISGHTSVYWYQQALGLGLQFLLWYDEGEERNRGNFPPRFSGRQFPNYSSELNVNALELEDSALYLCASSTWRGGPANTEAFFGQGTRLTVV.

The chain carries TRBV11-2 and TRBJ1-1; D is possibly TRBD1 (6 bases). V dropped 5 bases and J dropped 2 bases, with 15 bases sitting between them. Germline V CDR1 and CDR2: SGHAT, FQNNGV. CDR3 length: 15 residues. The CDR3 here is CASSQHRGVNTEAFF. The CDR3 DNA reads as TGTGCCAGCAGCCAACATAGGGGGGTTAACACTGAAGCTTTCTTT.

CDR3: CASNRGTEAFF. Written as DNA, the CDR3 is TGTGCCAGCAATAGAGGGACTGAAGCTTTCTTT. V is TRBV6-5 and J is TRBJ1-1, with D unclear. This CDR3 comprises 11 residues. The germline V gene has CDR1 MNHEY and CDR2 SVGAGI. Trimming took 7 bases from V and 5 from J, leaving 8 bases between them.

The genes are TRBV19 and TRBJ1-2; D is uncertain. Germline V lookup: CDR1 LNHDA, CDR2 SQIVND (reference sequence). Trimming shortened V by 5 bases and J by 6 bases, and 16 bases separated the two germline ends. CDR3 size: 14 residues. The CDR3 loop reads CASSPRALANGYTF. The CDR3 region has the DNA TGTGCCAGTAGTCCAAGGGCCCTCGCCAATGGCTACACCTTC. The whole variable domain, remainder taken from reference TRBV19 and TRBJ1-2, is DGGITQSPKYLFRKEGQNVTLSCEQNLNHDAMYWYRQDPGQGLRLIYYSQIVNDFQKGDIAEGYSVSREKKESFPLTVTSAQKNPTAFYLCASSPRALANGYTFGSGTRLTVV.

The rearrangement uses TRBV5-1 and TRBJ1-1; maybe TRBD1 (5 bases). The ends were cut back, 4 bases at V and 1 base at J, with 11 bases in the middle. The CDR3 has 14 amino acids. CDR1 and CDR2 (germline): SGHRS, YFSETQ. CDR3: CASSPDTGNTEAFF. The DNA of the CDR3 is TGCGCCAGCAGCCCGGATACAGGGAACACTGAAGCTTTCTTT.

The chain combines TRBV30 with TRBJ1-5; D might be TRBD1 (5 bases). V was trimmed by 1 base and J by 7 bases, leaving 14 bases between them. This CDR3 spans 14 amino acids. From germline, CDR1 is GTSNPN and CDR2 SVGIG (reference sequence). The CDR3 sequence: CAWSGGGFQQPQHF. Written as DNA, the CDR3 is TGTGCCTGGAGTGGCGGGGGGTTTCAACAGCCCCAGCATTTT.

DNA for the CDR3: TGTGCCAGCAGTGGAGAGACAGGTAATCAGCCCCAGCATTTT. Its protein product is CASSGETGNQPQHF. The chain is built from TRBV2 and TRBJ1-5, with D perhaps matching TRBD1 (6 bases). From germline, CDR1 is SNHLY and CDR2 FYNNEI. V was shortened by 4 bases and J by 4 bases, with 11 bases between the two germline ends. This CDR3 has 14 amino acids. The complete variable domain, with remaining parts taken from reference TRBV2 and TRBJ1-5, reads EPEVTQTPSHQVTQMGQEVILRCVPISNHLYFYWYRQILGQKVEFLVSFYNNEISEKSEIFDDQFSVERPDGSNFTLKIRSTKLEDSAMYFCASSGETGNQPQHFGDGTRLSIL.

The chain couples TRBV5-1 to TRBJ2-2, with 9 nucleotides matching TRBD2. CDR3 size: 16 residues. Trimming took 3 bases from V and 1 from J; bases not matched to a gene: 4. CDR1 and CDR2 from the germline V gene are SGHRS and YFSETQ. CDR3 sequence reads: CASSSRSGGNTGELFF. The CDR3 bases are TGCGCCAGCAGCTCCCGTAGCGGGGGGAACACCGGGGAGCTGTTTTTT.

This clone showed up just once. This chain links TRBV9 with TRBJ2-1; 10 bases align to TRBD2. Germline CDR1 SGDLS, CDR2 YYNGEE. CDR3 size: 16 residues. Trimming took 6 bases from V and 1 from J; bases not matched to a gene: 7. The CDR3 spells CASTHSGGSSYNEQFF. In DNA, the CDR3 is TGTGCCAGCACCCATAGCGGGGGGTCTTCCTACAATGAGCAGTTCTTC.

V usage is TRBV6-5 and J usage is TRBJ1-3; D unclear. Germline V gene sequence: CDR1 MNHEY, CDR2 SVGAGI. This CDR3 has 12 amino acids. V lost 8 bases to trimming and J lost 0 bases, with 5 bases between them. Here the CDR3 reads CASWSSGNTIYF. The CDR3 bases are TGTGCCAGCTGGAGCTCTGGAAACACCATATATTTT.

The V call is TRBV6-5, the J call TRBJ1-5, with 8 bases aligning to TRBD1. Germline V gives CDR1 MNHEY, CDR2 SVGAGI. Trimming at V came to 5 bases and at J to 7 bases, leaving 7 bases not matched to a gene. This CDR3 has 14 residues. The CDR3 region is CASSRDRLMQPQHF. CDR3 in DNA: TGTGCCAGCAGTAGGGACAGGTTGATGCAGCCCCAGCATTTT.

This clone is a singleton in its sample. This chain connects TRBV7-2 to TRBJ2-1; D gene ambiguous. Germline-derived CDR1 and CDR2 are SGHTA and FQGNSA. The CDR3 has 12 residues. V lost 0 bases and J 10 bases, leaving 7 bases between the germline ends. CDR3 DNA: TGTGCCAGCAGCTTAGCCCGGACGGAGCAGTTCTTC. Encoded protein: CASSLARTEQFF. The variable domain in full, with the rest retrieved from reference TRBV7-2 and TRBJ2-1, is GAGVSQSPSNKVTEKGKDVELRCDPISGHTALYWYRQSLGQGLEFLIYFQGNSAPDKSGLPSDRFSAERTGGSVSTLTIQRTQQEDSAVYLCASSLARTEQFFGPGTRLTVL.